Shown below are 18 T cell receptor beta chains from a single sample sequenced in a study of cytomegalovirus exposure and HLA in healthy donors. The study ran its PCR with 60 Vbeta and 13 Jbeta primers. Libraries were prepared by immunoSEQ multiplex PCR; TCRdb keeps only in-frame clonotypes and omits some of them. The sample yields around 220,000 clones, roughly 79% seen once. Sample: PBMCs. The receptors derive from a man aged 18 to 30 in good health and CMV-seronegative.

On this clone itself: The sample carries other DNA sequences with the same CDR3. The genes are TRBV7-2 and TRBJ1-5; D ambiguous. Germline loops: CDR1 SGHTA, CDR2 FQGNSA. The CDR3 covers 13 residues. V dropped 1 base and J dropped 7 bases, with 8 bases sitting between them. CDR3 in DNA: TGTGCCAGCAGCTTAGGGGAGGGACAGCCCCAGCATTTT. Translating gives CASSLGEGQPQHF.

This clone was detected only once. This chain connects TRBV5-4 to TRBJ2-7; D remains unclear. Trimming took off 5 bases at V and 1 base at J, with 7 bases between the two ends. Per germline, CDR1 SGHNT and CDR2 YYREEE (reference sequence). The CDR3 consists of 12 residues. CDR3 residues: CASSFSSYEQYF. CDR3 bases: TGTGCCAGCAGTTTTTCTTCCTACGAGCAGTACTTC.

The gene calls are TRBV9 and TRBJ1-1, with D hard to call. Germline V gene data show CDR1 as SGDLS and CDR2 as YYNGEE. With 4 bases removed from V and 5 bases from J, the gap between germline ends came to 18 bases. The CDR3 sequence is 15 residues long. CDR3 DNA sequence: TGTGCCAGCAGCCCTTTCGACGGACTGGAGACTGAAGCTTTCTTT. This translates into CASSPFDGLETEAFF.

The chain employs TRBV29-1 and TRBJ2-1, with 7 bases identical to TRBD1. The J segment lost 8 bases and the V segment lost 6 bases, leaving 4 bases of the junction unmatched. Germline V gene sequence: CDR1 SQVTM, CDR2 ANQGSEA. The CDR3 spans 11 residues. The CDR3 bases are TGCAGCGTAGGGACAGACCATGAGCAGTTCTTC. Encoded protein: CSVGTDHEQFF.

This clone showed up just a few times. This chain uses TRBV9 with TRBJ2-3, with 12 bases identical to TRBD2. The CDR3 is 15 residues long. Unmatched junction bases numbered 5, after V lost 3 bases and J lost 6 bases. Germline lookup yields CDR1 SGDLS and CDR2 YYNGEE. The CDR3 DNA follows: TGTGCCAGCAGCGGGAGACTAGCGGGGGTTGATACGCAGTATTTT. Translation gives CASSGRLAGVDTQYF.

This chain connects TRBV9 to TRBJ2-2; 8 bases align to TRBD1. Trimming removed 4 bases from V and 6 bases from J; junction bases left unmatched: 8. Germline V gives CDR1 SGDLS, CDR2 YYNGEE. The CDR3 consists of 15 residues. Here the CDR3 reads CASSPWTGKAGELFF. The CDR3 DNA reads as TGTGCCAGCAGCCCCTGGACAGGGAAAGCCGGGGAGCTGTTTTTT.

The genes are TRBV6-5 and TRBJ2-7; D might be TRBD2 (5 bases). The V end was cut by 0 bases, the J end by 3 bases, with 12 bases between. CDR3 length: 15 amino acids. Germline V gene sequence: CDR1 MNHEY, CDR2 SVGAGI. For the CDR3, the DNA is TGTGCCAGCAGTTACTCGGGCGGGTCTTACTACGAGCAGTACTTC. Amino acid sequence: CASSYSGGSYYEQYF.

The chain has TRBV19 and TRBJ1-1, with 7 nucleotides matching TRBD1. Losses at the gene ends were 4 bases for V and 10 bases for J; bases not matched to a gene: 3. CDR3 length: 11 residues. Germline V gene sequence: CDR1 LNHDA, CDR2 SQIVND (reference sequence). In DNA, the CDR3 is TGTGCCAGTAGTAAGGCAGGGGGAGCTTTCTTT. It yields the protein CASSKAGGAFF. Looking up the rest from reference TRBV19 and TRBJ1-1 gives the full variable domain: DGGITQSPKYLFRKEGQNVTLSCEQNLNHDAMYWYRQDPGQGLRLIYYSQIVNDFQKGDIAEGYSVSREKKESFPLTVTSAQKNPTAFYLCASSKAGGAFFGQGTRLTVV.

The chain recombines TRBV6-4 with TRBJ2-6; TRBD2 matches at 7 bases. Losses at the gene ends were 5 bases for V and 0 bases for J; bases not matched to a gene: 7. Germline CDR1 and CDR2: MRHNA and SNTAGT. The CDR3 length is 17 residues. The CDR3 DNA reads TGTGCCAGCAGTCGGGGAGGGGAAGTCTCTGGGGCCAACGTCCTGACTTTC. Amino acids: CASSRGGEVSGANVLTF.

The chain employs TRBV6-1 and TRBJ1-1, with D perhaps TRBD1 (6 bases). Germline V gene sequence: CDR1 MNHNS, CDR2 SASEGT. This CDR3 has 16 amino acids. Trimming pared 2 bases from V and 0 bases from J, leaving 13 bases between. The CDR3 spells CASSERAWDMNTEAFF. The CDR3, as DNA: TGTGCCAGCAGTGAACGCGCATGGGACATGAACACTGAAGCTTTCTTT.

This chain links TRBV6-1 with TRBJ1-4, with D maybe TRBD1 (6 bases). From germline, CDR1 is MNHNS and CDR2 SASEGT. The length of the CDR3 is 16 residues. V gave up 0 bases and J gave up 7 bases, with 15 bases separating them. CDR3 nucleotide sequence: TGTGCCAGCAGTGAAGCGGGGACACCGAGGGGTGAAAAACTGTTTTTT. This sequence encodes CASSEAGTPRGEKLFF.

Only one count was recorded for this clone. The V and J genes are TRBV6-5 and TRBJ2-3, with D possibly being TRBD2 (6 bases). Germline V gene sequence: CDR1 MNHEY, CDR2 SVGAGI. V was clipped by 8 bases and J by 1 base, with 10 bases between them. This CDR3 comprises 13 residues. The CDR3 here is CASGTGGTDTQYF. Here the CDR3 DNA reads TGTGCCAGCGGGACGGGGGGCACAGATACGCAGTATTTT.

This rearrangement joins TRBV9 to TRBJ2-7; the D is unclear. Germline CDR1 and CDR2: SGDLS and YYNGEE. V lost 0 bases and J 1 base, leaving 8 bases between the germline ends. The CDR3 spans 14 residues. CDR3 sequence (DNA): TGTGCCAGCAGCGTAGGTAGAGATTCCTACGAGCAGTACTTC. Translated, it gives CASSVGRDSYEQYF.

The chain carries TRBV5-1 and TRBJ1-4; possible D gene TRBD1, 5 bases. Germline loops: CDR1 SGHRS, CDR2 YFSETQ. With 4 bases removed from V and 7 bases from J, the gap between germline ends came to 17 bases. CDR3 length equals 15 residues. CDR3 sequence reads: CASSPGEAGGEKLFF. In nucleotides, the CDR3 is TGCGCCAGCAGCCCGGGGGAGGCTGGGGGTGAAAAACTGTTTTTT.

The chain is built from TRBV27 and TRBJ1-4; TRBD1 is a possible D gene (6 bases). The CDR3 is 14 residues long. The germline V gene encodes CDR1 MNHEY and CDR2 SMNVEV (reference sequence). V was shortened by 6 bases and J by 4 bases, with 12 bases between the two germline ends. The CDR3 is CASRPGHSNEKLFF. In DNA, the CDR3 is TGTGCCAGCAGGCCGGGACACAGTAATGAAAAACTGTTTTTT. The full variable domain, rest sourced from reference TRBV27 and TRBJ1-4, is EAQVTQNPRYLITVTGKKLTVTCSQNMNHEYMSWYRQDPGLGLRQIYYSMNVEVTDKGDVPEGYKVSRKEKRNFPLILESPSPNQTSLYFCASRPGHSNEKLFFGSGTQLSVL.

The chain links TRBV29-1 to TRBJ2-1; a weak D match, TRBD2 (7 bases). The V and J ends lost 8 bases and 8 bases respectively, with 16 bases between them. The CDR3 length is 12 residues. From germline, CDR1 is SQVTM and CDR2 ANQGSEA. The CDR3 nucleotides are TGCAGCACCACGACGGGGGGCCATGAGCAGTTCTTC. It is translated as CSTTTGGHEQFF.

This rearrangement joins TRBV30 to TRBJ1-2, with D uncertain. The CDR3 is 14 amino acids. V lost 1 base and J 0 bases, leaving 9 bases between the germline ends. Germline CDR1 and CDR2: GTSNPN and SVGIG (reference sequence). Written as DNA, the CDR3 is TGTGCCTGGAGTGGAGCCGGGACTAACTATGGCTACACCTTC. Its translation is CAWSGAGTNYGYTF.

The chain has TRBV10-3 and TRBJ2-5; 7 nucleotides match TRBD1. V lost 6 bases and J lost 5; bases outside the gene matches: 9. Germline assignment: CDR1 ENHRY and CDR2 SYGVKD. The CDR3 sequence is 14 residues long. CDR3 nucleotides: TGTGCCATCAGGGACAGGATGATGTCGGAGACCCAGTACTTC. Its protein is CAIRDRMMSETQYF.